A single sample gave rise to the 26 T cell receptor beta chains below, sequenced in a study of Ad26.COV2.S vaccination and SARS-CoV-2 variants. The treatment: about 20 received Ad26.COV2.S at low or high dose, single or two shots; 5 received placebo; per-sample allocation not given. Following the first vaccine or placebo injection, samples were taken on day 63. The protocol was immunoSEQ multiplex PCR, while the TCRdb copy is restricted to in-frame clones and leaves out a portion. Counted here are about 350,000 clones, around nine tenths occurring once; the ten biggest clones make up around a tenth. The sample in question was peripheral blood, obtained in a trial of Ad26.COV2.S vaccine versus placebo. These receptor sequences come from a person between 18 and 59 years old who received the Ad26.COV2.S COVID-19 vaccine or a placebo.

This chain joins TRBV10-2 and TRBJ2-5; 8 positions match TRBD2. The CDR3 spans 14 residues. The junction had 2 bases not matched to a gene; V was cut back by 0 bases and J by 5 bases. Germline V gives CDR1 WSHSY, CDR2 SAAADI. DNA for the CDR3: TGCGCCAGCAGTGAGTCTTCGGGGGGGGAGACCCAGTACTTC. This gives the protein CASSESSGGETQYF.

This clone was recorded once. The gene calls are TRBV2 and TRBJ1-4; D not certain. The length of the CDR3 is 12 residues. Germline CDR1 is SNHLY and CDR2 is FYNNEI. Trimming left V 6 bases short and J 5 bases short, with 7 bases between. The chain's CDR3 is CASSGLNEKLFF. In DNA form, the CDR3 reads TGTGCCAGCAGCGGCCTGAATGAAAAACTGTTTTTT. Complete variable domain (other parts from reference TRBV2 and TRBJ1-4): EPEVTQTPSHQVTQMGQEVILRCVPISNHLYFYWYRQILGQKVEFLVSFYNNEISEKSEIFDDQFSVERPDGSNFTLKIRSTKLEDSAMYFCASSGLNEKLFFGSGTQLSVL.

The gene calls are TRBV7-3 and TRBJ2-5; TRBD2 is a possible D gene (5 bases). The ends were cut back, 9 bases at V and 2 bases at J, with 16 bases in the middle. The CDR3 totals 14 residues. Germline V gene sequence: CDR1 SGHTA, CDR2 FQGTGA. In nucleotides, the CDR3 is TGTGCCAGATGGGTTGGGAAGCGGCAAGAGACCCAGTACTTC. Amino acid sequence: CARWVGKRQETQYF.

This chain joins TRBV28 and TRBJ1-2; 9 nucleotides align to TRBD1. Unmatched junction bases numbered 7, after V lost 6 bases and J lost 8 bases. From germline, CDR1 is MDHEN and CDR2 SYDVKM. The length of the CDR3 is 13 residues. The CDR3 region has the DNA TGTGCCAGCAGCCTGGGGACAGGGAGAGGCTACACCTTC. It encodes CASSLGTGRGYTF.

The DNA of the CDR3 is TGTGCCAGCAGCCCCCCCGGACGCAGGGTGTACGAGCAGTACTTC. As protein: CASSPPGRRVYEQYF. This chain joins TRBV6-5 and TRBJ2-7, with D perhaps TRBD1 (5 bases). Trimming cost V 6 bases and J 4 bases, with 19 bases left between them. The CDR3 contains 15 residues. Germline V gene sequence: CDR1 MNHEY, CDR2 SVGAGI.

The chain is built from TRBV18 and TRBJ1-3, with a tentative D call TRBD1 (5 bases). CDR3 length equals 16 residues. The V gene lost 5 bases and the J gene lost 7 bases, with 21 bases spanning the gap. Germline V gives CDR1 KGHSH, CDR2 LQKENI. The CDR3 spells CASSSGTQRLRNTIYF. Here the CDR3 DNA reads TGTGCCAGCTCATCCGGGACTCAGAGGCTACGCAACACCATATATTTT.

This chain uses TRBV9 with TRBJ1-6; 9 nucleotides agree with TRBD1. Per the germline V gene, CDR1 is SGDLS and CDR2 is YYNGEE. Trimming at V came to 3 bases and at J to 9 bases, leaving 7 bases not matched to a gene. CDR3 size: 15 residues. CDR3 sequence (DNA): TGTGCCAGCAGCGCCAGACAGGGACAGGGTTCACCCCTCCACTTT. As protein: CASSARQGQGSPLHF.

V is TRBV5-1 and J is TRBJ2-3; D may be TRBD1 or TRBD2 (5 bases each). The CDR3 is made up of 16 amino acids. The germline CDR1 and CDR2 sequences are SGHRS and YFSETQ. V was trimmed by 0 bases and J by 6 bases, leaving 17 bases between them. As DNA, the CDR3 is TGCGCCAGCAGCTTGGCCGGGACCCGAACTACGGATACGCAGTATTTT. Its protein is CASSLAGTRTTDTQYF.

This clone has only a few counts. This chain links TRBV6-4 with TRBJ2-3, with 7 bases that match TRBD2. CDR3 length: 15 residues. Unmatched junction bases numbered 3, after V lost 3 bases and J lost 0 bases. Germline V CDR1 and CDR2: MRHNA, SNTAGT. CDR3: CASSEGGGSTDTQYF. The CDR3 DNA reads as TGTGCCAGCAGTGAAGGCGGGGGAAGCACAGATACGCAGTATTTT.

The chain is built from TRBV18 and TRBJ1-5, with D hard to call. This CDR3 spans 13 amino acids. Per germline, CDR1 KGHSH and CDR2 LQKENI. Trimming removed 3 bases from V and 8 bases from J, with 11 bases in between. CDR3 nucleotides: TGTGCCAGCTCACCCGGGGTTTATGAGCCCCAGCATTTT. Residues: CASSPGVYEPQHF.

The chain recombines TRBV7-9 with TRBJ2-1; TRBD1 aligns across 8 bases. The CDR3 has 15 residues. V shed 5 bases, J shed 6 bases, and the junction held 9 bases outside the gene matches. From germline, CDR1 is SEHNR and CDR2 FQNEAQ (reference sequence). For the CDR3, the DNA is TGTGCCAGCAGCCCTGGACAGGGAGCAATCAATGAGCAGTTCTTC. As protein: CASSPGQGAINEQFF.

The CDR3 loop is CAWRTTSGTEQFF. CDR3 DNA sequence: TGTGCCTGGAGGACCACTAGCGGGACGGAGCAGTTCTTC. The chain uses TRBV30 and TRBJ2-1; 10 positions agree with TRBD2. The CDR3 consists of 13 residues. Germline CDR1 GTSNPN, CDR2 SVGIG (reference sequence). J was trimmed by 10 bases and V by 3 bases; bases with no gene match: 6.

Concerning this clone: A read error may produce the germline difference seen at one junction end. The chain is built from TRBV18 and TRBJ2-4; TRBD2 aligns across 16 bases. Germline assignment: CDR1 KGHSH and CDR2 LQKENI. The CDR3 length is 18 residues. CDR3 sequence reads: CASSPQGTSGGARNPPSF. The CDR3 DNA sequence: TGTGCCAGCTCACCACAAGGGACTAGCGGGGGGGCCCGAAATCCCCCGAGCTTC.

The V call is TRBV5-5, the J call TRBJ2-3; 8 bases map to TRBD1. CDR1 SGHKS and CDR2 YYEKEE come from the germline V gene (reference sequence). Losses at the gene ends were 2 bases for V and 2 bases for J; bases not matched to a gene: 10. The CDR3 runs to 17 residues. CDR3 coding DNA: TGTGCCAGCAGCTTAAAAACAGGGGGAGTCGTCACAGATACGCAGTATTTT. Amino acids: CASSLKTGGVVTDTQYF.

The J gene is TRBJ2-1, the V gene TRBV7-2; 9 bases match TRBD2. Germline CDR1 reads SGHTA; CDR2 reads FQGNSA. This CDR3 is 18 amino acids long. V trimming: 1 base; J trimming: 0 bases; junction bases outside the gene matches: 7. Here the CDR3 reads CASSLGASGDSSYNEQFF. The CDR3 DNA is TGTGCCAGCAGCTTAGGAGCTAGCGGGGATAGCTCCTACAATGAGCAGTTCTTC.

The sample holds many counts of this clone. The V gene is TRBV19, the J gene TRBJ1-4, with a tentative D call TRBD1 (5 bases). The germline CDR1 and CDR2 sequences are LNHDA and SQIVND (reference sequence). This CDR3 has 14 residues. The V and J ends lost 6 bases and 6 bases respectively, with 14 bases between them. CDR3 sequence reads: CASSVGMGDEKLFF. The CDR3 region has the DNA TGTGCCAGTAGCGTGGGGATGGGGGATGAAAAACTGTTTTTT.

This clone was seen a single time. The CDR3 nucleotides read TGTGCCAGCAGCCTCCAGGGGGCGGACACCGGGGAGCTGTTTTTT. It specifies CASSLQGADTGELFF. The chain employs TRBV11-2 and TRBJ2-2; 8 nucleotides line up with TRBD1. The CDR3 spans 15 residues. In germline, CDR1 is SGHAT, CDR2 FQNNGV. Unmatched junction bases numbered 5, after V lost 5 bases and J lost 3 bases. The full variable domain, rest sourced from reference TRBV11-2 and TRBJ2-2, is EAGVAQSPRYKIIEKRQSVAFWCNPISGHATLYWYQQILGQGPKLLIQFQNNGVVDDSQLPKDRFSAERLKGVDSTLKIQPAKLEDSAVYLCASSLQGADTGELFFGEGSRLTVL.

This chain links TRBV10-3 with TRBJ2-5, with 10 bases identical to TRBD2. J lost 0 bases, V lost 6 bases, and 4 bases had no gene match. Germline-derived CDR1 and CDR2 are ENHRY and SYGVKD. The CDR3 is 15 residues long. The CDR3: CAIRSSGGYQETQYF. DNA for the CDR3: TGTGCCATCAGAAGTAGCGGGGGGTACCAAGAGACCCAGTACTTC.

This rearrangement joins TRBV28 to TRBJ2-1, with 7 bases matching TRBD1. This CDR3 is built from 18 residues. Germline CDR1 reads MDHEN; CDR2 reads SYDVKM. V lost 3 bases and J lost 5; bases outside the gene matches: 16. The CDR3: CASSFLGQLGVYNNEQFF. The CDR3 DNA reads as TGTGCCAGCAGTTTTTTGGGACAGTTGGGTGTTTACAACAATGAGCAGTTCTTC.

In this sample, this clone turned up once. The chain carries TRBV18 and TRBJ1-6; TRBD1 agrees at 7 bases. V was clipped by 4 bases and J by 10 bases; unmatched bases: 16. This CDR3 is built from 17 residues. Germline CDR1 is KGHSH and CDR2 is LQKENI. The CDR3 DNA reads TGTGCCAGCTCACTCCCTTCGACAGGGACTATCGGGTCACCCCTCCACTTT. Its translation: CASSLPSTGTIGSPLHF.

The CDR3 DNA sequence: TGCGCCAGCAGCCTCAATTCCGCCGGGTACTACGAGCAGTACTTC. It is translated as CASSLNSAGYYEQYF. This chain uses TRBV4-1 with TRBJ2-7; D call uncertain. V lost 4 bases and J lost 3, with 16 bases in between. The germline gives CDR1 MGHRA, CDR2 YSYEKL. The CDR3 contains 15 residues.

The rearrangement links TRBV27 to TRBJ1-6, with D unresolved. The CDR3 has 14 amino acids. Germline lookup yields CDR1 MNHEY and CDR2 SMNVEV (reference sequence). V lost 6 bases and J 4 bases, leaving 10 bases between the germline ends. CDR3 sequence reads: CASSPGSYNSPLHF. Here the CDR3 DNA reads TGTGCCAGCAGCCCGGGGTCTTATAATTCACCCCTCCACTTT.

Only a few counts were recorded for this clone. This sequence joins TRBV27 and TRBJ1-1; D might be TRBD1 (5 bases). The V gene's germline CDR1 is MNHEY and CDR2 SMNVEV (reference sequence). The V end lost 5 bases, the J end lost 0 bases, and 19 bases lay between the germline ends. This CDR3 spans 17 amino acids. The CDR3 nucleotides are TGTGCCAGCAGTCTAGCCCCTCCAGGGAACATGAACACTGAAGCTTTCTTT. As protein: CASSLAPPGNMNTEAFF.

This chain uses TRBV10-2 with TRBJ1-2; D gene ambiguous. CDR1 and CDR2 from the germline V gene are WSHSY and SAAADI. V was cut by 8 bases and J by 3 bases, with 13 bases left in between. This CDR3 is 13 amino acids long. CDR3 residues: CASLRDSDYGYTF. The CDR3 bases are TGCGCCAGCCTCCGGGATTCGGACTATGGCTACACCTTC.

V gene TRBV6-5 combines with J gene TRBJ2-5; no clear D gene. The CDR3 runs to 14 residues. V gave up 1 base and J gave up 4 bases, with 10 bases separating them. The V gene's germline CDR1 is MNHEY and CDR2 SVGAGI. The CDR3 nucleotides are TGTGCCAGCAGTTACTTTGGAGTCCGAGAGACCCAGTACTTC. This encodes CASSYFGVRETQYF.

This chain connects TRBV7-8 to TRBJ1-4; 7 bases fit TRBD1. CDR1 and CDR2 from the germline V gene are SGHVS and FQNEAQ. CDR3 length: 17 residues. V lost 6 bases to trimming and J lost 8 bases; unmatched junction nucleotides: 18. CDR3 sequence: CASSRPTGTVVREKLFF. CDR3 DNA sequence: TGTGCCAGCAGTCGACCCACCGGGACAGTGGTTAGGGAAAAACTGTTTTTT.